The entry that follows covers one T cell receptor (beta chain) sequence. The antigen remains undetermined. V was shortened by 4 bases and J by 3 bases, with 13 bases between the two germline ends. This CDR3 comprises 14 residues. Germline values: CDR1 PRHDT, CDR2 FYEKMQ (reference sequence). The PCR had 60 Vbeta and 13 Jbeta primers. Assay used: immunoSEQ multiplex PCR; TCRdb lists only in-frame clones, some missing. The sample consists of about 130,000 clones, under 85% of them appearing once. These data are taken from a study of cytomegalovirus exposure and HLA in healthy donors. General study results and limits: Earlier analysis looked at TCR beta V segments, and most were productive about 87% or about 30% of the time. Highest at DRB1 and lowest at HLA-C, TCR association rates differed among HLA loci in a later analysis. In a later analysis, V- and J-gene trimming of beta chains associated with a DCLRE1C missense variant, replicated independently.

This TCR came from a boy aged 5-17 years in good health and CMV-seronegative. The J gene is TRBJ2-7, the V gene TRBV13; the D is unclear. Sequencing was performed on PBMCs. CDR3 DNA: TGTGCCAGCAGCTCCACATGGAGCAGCTACGAGCAGTACTTC. Translating gives CASSSTWSSYEQYF.